In its sample, the clone carrying this T cell receptor (beta chain) was seen a few times. The PCR ran on 60 Vbeta and 13 Jbeta primers. TCRdb's table, derived via immunoSEQ multiplex PCR, lists solely in-frame clones and lacks some. The table includes some 100,000 clones, about 88% detected once. The data are from a study of cytomegalovirus exposure and HLA in healthy donors. V dropped 2 bases and J dropped 5 bases, with 9 bases sitting between them. Germline V CDR1 and CDR2: MDHEN, SYDVKM. The CDR3 runs to 13 residues. There were likely unrecorded immune exposures, though donors were nominally healthy when sampled.

This chain links TRBV28 with TRBJ2-5; the D gene is possibly TRBD2 (5 bases). Sequenced input: PBMCs. The source is a man in his late teens or twenties in good health and CMV-seronegative. The CDR3, as DNA: TGTGCCAGCAGTTTAGGGAGAGTTGAGACCCAGTACTTC. Encoded protein: CASSLGRVETQYF.